This T cell receptor beta chain was sequenced during a study of blood T cells in healthy people across ages. General study points: Older age coincided with a roughly linear decline in TCR beta diversity per million T cells. Because donor CMV status was unknown, expanded clonotype changes were possibly confounded.

To note about this clonotype: Its antigen is undetermined.

It was with a sample-barcoded 5' primer and a J-beta primer mix that a second PCR of roughly 7 to 12 cycles was run. All cDNA molecules were each tagged by a template-switch adaptor with 12 random nucleotides. MiXCR, run by TCRdb on the 5' RACE reads, gives a single entry per CDR3 protein. The sample lists more than 800,000 distinct CDR3 sequences; 40% to 55% were seen once. The sequencing sample was made of blood. This receptor was taken from a woman aged 55-70 years in good health.

CDR3 bases: TGCAGTGCGCAGATAGCGGAGCCCTTCTACAATGAGCAGTTCTTC. This translates into CSAQIAEPFYNEQFF. The rearrangement uses TRBV20-1 and TRBJ2-1, with a possible D match to TRBD2 (6 bases). In germline, CDR1 is DFQATT, CDR2 SNEGSKA (reference sequence). The CDR3 runs to 15 residues. V lost 6 bases to trimming and J lost 3 bases, with 18 bases between them.